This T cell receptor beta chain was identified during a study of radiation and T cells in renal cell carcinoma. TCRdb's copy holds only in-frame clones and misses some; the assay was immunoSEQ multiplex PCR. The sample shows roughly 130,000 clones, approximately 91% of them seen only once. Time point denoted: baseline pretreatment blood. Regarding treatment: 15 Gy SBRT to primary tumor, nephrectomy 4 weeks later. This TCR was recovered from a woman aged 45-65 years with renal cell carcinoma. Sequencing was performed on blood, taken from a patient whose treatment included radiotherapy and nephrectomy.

The CDR3 bases are TGCGCCAGCAGCTGGATCGACAGGGACGAGCAGTACTTC. It encodes CASSWIDRDEQYF. The chain employs TRBV5-1 and TRBJ2-7, with TRBD1 identical over 7 bases. CDR3 size: 13 residues. Germline CDR1 reads SGHRS; CDR2 reads YFSETQ. With 3 bases clipped from V and 5 bases from J, the junction kept 5 bases outside the gene matches.